Listed here is a single T cell receptor beta chain. This specimen comes from a study of OX40 agonist ivuxolimab in advanced cancers. Whole-study context: Therapy given before enrollment (anti-PD-1, anti-PD-L1 or anti-CTLA-4) was allowed, and around 44% had some.

Libraries were prepared by immunoSEQ multiplex PCR; TCRdb keeps only in-frame clonotypes and omits some of them. The table includes roughly 58,000 clones, 93% detected once. V was cut by 3 bases and J by 4 bases, with 7 bases left in between. The CDR3 spans 13 residues. Germline CDR1 and CDR2: MNHNY and SVGAGI (reference sequence). Material: CD4+ or CD8+ T cells sorted from blood, obtained in a trial of the OX40 agonist ivuxolimab. The clonotype comes from an adult with an advanced solid tumor such as melanoma, head and neck, liver or kidney cancer. This chain connects TRBV6-6 to TRBJ1-5, with D hard to call. CDR3 DNA sequence: TGTGCCAGCAGTTATGGGCAAAATCAGCCCCAGCATTTT. It specifies CASSYGQNQPQHF.